Sequencing of this T cell receptor (beta chain) was carried out in a study of low-dose radiotherapy and immunotherapy resistance in tumors. With TRAV- and TRBV-specific primers, first-strand cDNA was made, covering the alpha and beta chains. PCR amplification of the TCRs was performed with Phusion for 20 to 25 PCR cycles, and it relied on a constant-region primer together with a V-primer adapter. TCRdb passed the reads through MiXCR, listing each CDR3 protein once. The data contain tens of thousands of distinct CDR3 sequences, less than 25% of them singletons. Time point denoted: after trial treatment. Treatment described: LDRT plus nivolumab, ipilimumab, low-dose cyclophosphamide and aspirin (RACIN trial). V lost 4 bases and J lost 1, with 8 bases in between. The germline gives CDR1 SQVTM, CDR2 ANQGSEA. The CDR3 consists of 13 residues. Ten or more counts support this clonotype.

The sample was PBMCs, taken after low-dose radiotherapy plus immunotherapy. The origin of this receptor is a female donor with ovarian cancer. The V call is TRBV29-1, the J call TRBJ2-1; a possible D gene is TRBD2 (5 bases). The CDR3: CSVVRGSYNEQFF. The CDR3 bases are TGCAGCGTTGTTCGGGGTTCCTACAATGAGCAGTTCTTC.